This TCR beta chain was sequenced for a study of T-cell reconstitution after alpha-beta-depleted transplantation in children. Points from the study as a whole: Several hundred expanded graft clones reportedly were the source of alpha-beta T cells about two months after transplant.

Germline V lookup: CDR1 MNHEY, CDR2 SVGAGI. The CDR3 loop spans 17 amino acids. Trimming took off 2 bases at V and 5 bases at J, with 19 bases between the two ends. This clonotype was observed at least ten times. The antigen is undetermined. Unique molecular identifiers featured in how the TCRbeta library was prepared. TCRdb redid the calling of the PCR reads with MiXCR, one entry per CDR3 protein. The table has 90,000 to 120,000 distinct CDR3 sequences, approximately 6% seen once. The receptor was isolated from a male patient between 2 and 15 years old who had a stem cell transplant for acute lymphoblastic leukemia, so the T cells may come from the graft donor. Sequenced here: PBMCs, mostly from graft donor cells, sampled 360 days after TCRalphabeta/CD19-depleted stem cell transplant. V and J are TRBV6-5 and TRBJ2-1, with a tentative D call TRBD1 (5 bases). CDR3: CASSYGWQYRGNNEQFF. The CDR3 DNA follows: TGTGCCAGCAGTTACGGTTGGCAGTATAGGGGAAACAATGAGCAGTTCTTC.